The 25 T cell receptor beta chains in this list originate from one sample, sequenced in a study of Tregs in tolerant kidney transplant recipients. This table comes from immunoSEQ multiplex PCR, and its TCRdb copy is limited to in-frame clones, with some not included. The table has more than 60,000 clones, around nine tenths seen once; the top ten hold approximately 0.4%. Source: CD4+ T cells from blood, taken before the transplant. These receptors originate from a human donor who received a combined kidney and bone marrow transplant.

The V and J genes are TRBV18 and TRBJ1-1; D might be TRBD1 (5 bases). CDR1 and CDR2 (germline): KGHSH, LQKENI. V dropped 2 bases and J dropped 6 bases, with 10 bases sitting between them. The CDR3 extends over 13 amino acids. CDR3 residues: CASSPRAGAEAFF. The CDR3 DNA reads TGTGCCAGCTCACCAAGGGCGGGGGCTGAAGCTTTCTTT. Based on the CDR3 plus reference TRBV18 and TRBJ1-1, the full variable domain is NAGVMQNPRHLVRRRGQEARLRCSPMKGHSHVYWYRQLPEEGLKFMVYLQKENIIDESGMPKERFSAEFPKEGPSILRIQQVVRGDSAAYFCASSPRAGAEAFFGQGTRLTVV.

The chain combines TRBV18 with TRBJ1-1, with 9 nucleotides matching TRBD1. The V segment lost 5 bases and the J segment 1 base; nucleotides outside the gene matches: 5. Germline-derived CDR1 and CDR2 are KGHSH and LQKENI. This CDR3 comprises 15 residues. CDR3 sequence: CASSKSGQGNTEAFF. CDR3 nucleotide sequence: TGTGCCAGCTCAAAATCGGGACAGGGGAACACTGAAGCTTTCTTT.

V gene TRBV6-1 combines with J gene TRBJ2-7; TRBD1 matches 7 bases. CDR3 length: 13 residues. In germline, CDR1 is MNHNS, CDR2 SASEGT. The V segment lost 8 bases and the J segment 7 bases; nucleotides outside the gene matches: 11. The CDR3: CASCRDSLQEQYF. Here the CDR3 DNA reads TGTGCCAGCTGCCGGGACAGTTTGCAGGAGCAGTACTTC.

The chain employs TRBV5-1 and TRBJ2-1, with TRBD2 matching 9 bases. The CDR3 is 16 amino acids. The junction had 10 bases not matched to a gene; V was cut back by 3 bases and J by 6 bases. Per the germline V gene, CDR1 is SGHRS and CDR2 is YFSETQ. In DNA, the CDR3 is TGCGCCAGCAGCTGGTCCGGGACTAGCTATCCCAATGAGCAGTTCTTC. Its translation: CASSWSGTSYPNEQFF. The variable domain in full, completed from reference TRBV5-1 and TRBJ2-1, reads KAGVTQTPRYLIKTRGQQVTLSCSPISGHRSVSWYQQTPGQGLQFLFEYFSETQRNKGNFPGRFSGRQFSNSRSEMNVSTLELGDSALYLCASSWSGTSYPNEQFFGPGTRLTVL.

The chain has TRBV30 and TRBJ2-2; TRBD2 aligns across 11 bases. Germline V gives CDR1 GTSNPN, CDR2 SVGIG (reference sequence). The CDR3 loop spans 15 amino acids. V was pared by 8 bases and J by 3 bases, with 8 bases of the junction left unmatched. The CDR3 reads CARGTSGAYTGELFF. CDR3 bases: TGTGCCAGAGGGACTAGCGGAGCCTACACCGGGGAGCTGTTTTTT. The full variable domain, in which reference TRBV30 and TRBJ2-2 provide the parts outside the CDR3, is SQTIHQWPATLVQPVGSPLSLECTVEGTSNPNLYWYRQAAGRGLQLLFYSVGIGQISSEVPQNLSASRPQDRQFILSSKKLLLSDSGFYLCARGTSGAYTGELFFGEGSRLTVL.

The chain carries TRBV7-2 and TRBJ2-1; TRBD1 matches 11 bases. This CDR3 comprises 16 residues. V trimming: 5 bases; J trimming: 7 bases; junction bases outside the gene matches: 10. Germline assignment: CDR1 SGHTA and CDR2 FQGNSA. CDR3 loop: CASSRTGQGARNEQFF. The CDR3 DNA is TGTGCCAGCAGCCGAACCGGACAGGGGGCTCGGAATGAGCAGTTCTTC.

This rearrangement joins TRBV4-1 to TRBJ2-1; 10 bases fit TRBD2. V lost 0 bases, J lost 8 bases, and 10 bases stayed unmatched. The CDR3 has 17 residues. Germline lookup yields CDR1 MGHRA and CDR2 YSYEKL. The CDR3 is CASSQDASGSNRYEQFF. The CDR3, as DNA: TGCGCCAGCAGCCAAGATGCTAGCGGGAGTAACAGGTATGAGCAGTTCTTC.

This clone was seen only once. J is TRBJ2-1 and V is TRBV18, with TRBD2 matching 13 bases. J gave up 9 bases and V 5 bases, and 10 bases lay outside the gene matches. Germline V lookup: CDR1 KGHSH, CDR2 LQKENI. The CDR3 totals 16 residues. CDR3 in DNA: TGTGCCAGCTCATCCGGACTAGCGGGAGATGGTATTGAGCAGTTCTTC. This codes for CASSSGLAGDGIEQFF. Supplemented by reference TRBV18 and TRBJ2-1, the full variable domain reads NAGVMQNPRHLVRRRGQEARLRCSPMKGHSHVYWYRQLPEEGLKFMVYLQKENIIDESGMPKERFSAEFPKEGPSILRIQQVVRGDSAAYFCASSSGLAGDGIEQFFGPGTRLTVL.

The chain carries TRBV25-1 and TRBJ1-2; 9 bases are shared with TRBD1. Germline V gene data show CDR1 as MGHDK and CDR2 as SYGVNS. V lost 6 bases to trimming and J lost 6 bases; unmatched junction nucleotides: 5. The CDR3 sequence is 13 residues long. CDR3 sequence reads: CASSIGTGHGYTF. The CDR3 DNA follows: TGTGCCAGCAGCATCGGGACAGGGCATGGCTACACCTTC.

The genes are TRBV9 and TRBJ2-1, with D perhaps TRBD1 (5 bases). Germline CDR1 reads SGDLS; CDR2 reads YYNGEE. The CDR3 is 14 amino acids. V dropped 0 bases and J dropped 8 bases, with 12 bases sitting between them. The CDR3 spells CASSVEGIGDEQFF. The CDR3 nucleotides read TGTGCCAGCAGCGTAGAGGGGATTGGGGATGAGCAGTTCTTC.

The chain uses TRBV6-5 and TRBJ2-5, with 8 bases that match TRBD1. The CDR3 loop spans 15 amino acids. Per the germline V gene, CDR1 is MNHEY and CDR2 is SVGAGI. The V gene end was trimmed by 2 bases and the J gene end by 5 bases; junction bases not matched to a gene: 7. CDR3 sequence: CASSYDRGVGETQYF. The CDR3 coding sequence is TGTGCCAGCAGTTACGACAGGGGCGTTGGGGAGACCCAGTACTTC.

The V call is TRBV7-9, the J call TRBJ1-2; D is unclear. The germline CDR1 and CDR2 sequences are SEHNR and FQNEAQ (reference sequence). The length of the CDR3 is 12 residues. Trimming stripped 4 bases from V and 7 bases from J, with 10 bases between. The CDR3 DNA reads TGTGCCAGCAGCTCCTCGACGGGTGGCTACACCTTC. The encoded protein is CASSSSTGGYTF.

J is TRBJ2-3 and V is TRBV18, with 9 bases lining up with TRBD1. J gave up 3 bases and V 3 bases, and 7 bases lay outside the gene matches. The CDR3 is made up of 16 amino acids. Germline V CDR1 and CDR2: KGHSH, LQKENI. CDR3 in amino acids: CASSPGTGSRTDTQYF. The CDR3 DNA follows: TGTGCCAGCTCACCGGGGACAGGGAGTCGGACAGATACGCAGTATTTT.

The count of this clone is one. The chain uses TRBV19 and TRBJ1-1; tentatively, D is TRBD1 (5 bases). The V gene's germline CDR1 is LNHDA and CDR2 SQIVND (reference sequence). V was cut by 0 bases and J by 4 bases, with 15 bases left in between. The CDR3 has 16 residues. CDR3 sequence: CASSIDLGAGTTEAFF. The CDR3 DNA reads TGTGCCAGTAGTATAGATTTAGGGGCGGGAACCACTGAAGCTTTCTTT.

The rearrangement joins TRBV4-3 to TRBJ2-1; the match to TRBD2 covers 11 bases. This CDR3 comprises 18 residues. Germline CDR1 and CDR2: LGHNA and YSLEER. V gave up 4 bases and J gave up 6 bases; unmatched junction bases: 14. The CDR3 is CASSLIPPRTSGRNEQFF. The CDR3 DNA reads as TGCGCCAGCAGCCTTATCCCCCCCCGGACTAGCGGGCGCAATGAGCAGTTCTTC.

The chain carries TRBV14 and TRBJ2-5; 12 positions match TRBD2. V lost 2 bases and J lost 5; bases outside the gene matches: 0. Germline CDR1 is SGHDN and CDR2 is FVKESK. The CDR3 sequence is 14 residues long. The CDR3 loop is CASSQLAGGETQYF. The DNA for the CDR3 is TGTGCCAGCAGCCAACTAGCGGGAGGGGAGACCCAGTACTTC.

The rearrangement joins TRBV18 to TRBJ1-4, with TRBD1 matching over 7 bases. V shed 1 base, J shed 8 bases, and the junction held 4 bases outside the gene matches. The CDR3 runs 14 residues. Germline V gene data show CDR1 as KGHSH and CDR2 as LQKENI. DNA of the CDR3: TGTGCCAGCTCACCACTGGGGACAGCCGAAAAACTGTTTTTT. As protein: CASSPLGTAEKLFF. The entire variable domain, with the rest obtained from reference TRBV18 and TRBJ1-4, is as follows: NAGVMQNPRHLVRRRGQEARLRCSPMKGHSHVYWYRQLPEEGLKFMVYLQKENIIDESGMPKERFSAEFPKEGPSILRIQQVVRGDSAAYFCASSPLGTAEKLFFGSGTQLSVL.

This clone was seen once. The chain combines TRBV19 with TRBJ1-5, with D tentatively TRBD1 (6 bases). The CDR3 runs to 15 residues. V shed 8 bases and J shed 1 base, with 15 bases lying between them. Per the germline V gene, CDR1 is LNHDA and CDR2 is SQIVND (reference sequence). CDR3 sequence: CASRKGGTSNQPQHF. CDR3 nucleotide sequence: TGTGCCAGTCGAAAGGGGGGGACCAGCAATCAGCCCCAGCATTTT. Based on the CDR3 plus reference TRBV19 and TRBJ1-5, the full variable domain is DGGITQSPKYLFRKEGQNVTLSCEQNLNHDAMYWYRQDPGQGLRLIYYSQIVNDFQKGDIAEGYSVSREKKESFPLTVTSAQKNPTAFYLCASRKGGTSNQPQHFGDGTRLSIL.

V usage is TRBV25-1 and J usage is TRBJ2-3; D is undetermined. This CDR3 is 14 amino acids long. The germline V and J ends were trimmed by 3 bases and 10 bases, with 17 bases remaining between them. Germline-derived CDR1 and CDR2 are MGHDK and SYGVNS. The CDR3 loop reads CASSEPPLEVAQYF. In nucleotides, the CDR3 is TGTGCCAGCAGTGAGCCCCCGCTAGAAGTGGCGCAGTATTTT. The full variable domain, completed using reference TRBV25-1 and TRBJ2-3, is EADIYQTPRYLVIGTGKKITLECSQTMGHDKMYWYQQDPGMELHLIHYSYGVNSTEKGDLSSESTVSRIRTEHFPLTLESARPSHTSQYLCASSEPPLEVAQYFGPGTRLTVL.

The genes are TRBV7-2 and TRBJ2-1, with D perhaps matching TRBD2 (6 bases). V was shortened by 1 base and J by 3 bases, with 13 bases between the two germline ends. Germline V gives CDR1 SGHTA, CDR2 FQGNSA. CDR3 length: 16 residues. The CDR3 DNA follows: TGTGCCAGCAGCTTAGGCGGGGACGGCTTCTACAATGAGCAGTTCTTC. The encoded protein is CASSLGGDGFYNEQFF.

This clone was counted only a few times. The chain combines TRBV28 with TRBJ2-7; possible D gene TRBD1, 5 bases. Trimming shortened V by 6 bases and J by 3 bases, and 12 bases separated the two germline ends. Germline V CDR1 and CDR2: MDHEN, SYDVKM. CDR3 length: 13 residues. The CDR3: CASSPGHLYEQYF. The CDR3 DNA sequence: TGTGCCAGCAGCCCCGGACATCTCTACGAGCAGTACTTC.

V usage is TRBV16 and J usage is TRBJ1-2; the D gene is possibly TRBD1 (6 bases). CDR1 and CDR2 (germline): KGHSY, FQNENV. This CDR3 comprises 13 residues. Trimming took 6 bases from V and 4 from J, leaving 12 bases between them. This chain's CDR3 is CASSPGAGYGYTF. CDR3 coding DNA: TGTGCCAGCAGTCCAGGGGCCGGCTATGGCTACACCTTC.

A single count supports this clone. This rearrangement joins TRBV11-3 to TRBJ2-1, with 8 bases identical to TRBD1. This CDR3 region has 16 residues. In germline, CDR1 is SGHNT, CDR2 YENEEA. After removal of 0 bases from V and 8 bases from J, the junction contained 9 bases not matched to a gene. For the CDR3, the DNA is TGTGCCAGCAGCTTAGACGGACAGGGCACAGGCGATGAGCAGTTCTTC. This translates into CASSLDGQGTGDEQFF.

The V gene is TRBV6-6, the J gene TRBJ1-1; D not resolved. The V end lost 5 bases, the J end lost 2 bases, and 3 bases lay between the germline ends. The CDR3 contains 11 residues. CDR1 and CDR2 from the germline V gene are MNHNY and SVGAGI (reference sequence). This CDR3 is CASSPNTEAFF. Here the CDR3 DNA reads TGTGCCAGCAGTCCAAACACTGAAGCTTTCTTT.

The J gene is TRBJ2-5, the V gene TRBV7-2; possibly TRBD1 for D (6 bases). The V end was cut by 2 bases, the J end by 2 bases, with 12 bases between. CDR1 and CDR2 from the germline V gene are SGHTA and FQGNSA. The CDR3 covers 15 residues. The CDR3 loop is CASSLTTGRQETQYF. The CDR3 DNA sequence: TGTGCCAGCAGCTTAACGACAGGCAGACAAGAGACCCAGTACTTC.